These T cell receptor beta chains were read from a single sample in a study of early T cells in non-severe SARS-CoV-2 infection. TCRdb re-derived calls from the 5' RACE reads in MiXCR, one entry per CDR3 protein. Among about 69,000 distinct CDR3 sequences listed, about 10% were seen once. Sequencing was performed on whole blood, taken at baseline. The receptors were gathered from an adult who was a healthcare worker with PCR-confirmed SARS-CoV-2 infection or an uninfected control (not recorded which). The CDR3 runs from the conserved cysteine through the conserved F or W. A D gene is named only where the DNA matches it firmly. Expanded clones are given a class, and other clones once, few, many or no size at all.

D: NA
J: TRBJ2-1
size: NA
V: TRBV5-6
DNA: TGTGCCAGCAGCTGGATTGTAGGGGGCAATGAGCAGTTCTTC
CDR3: CASSWIVGGNEQFF

D: TRBD2
J: TRBJ2-1
size: many
V: TRBV7-2
DNA: TGTGCCAGCAGCTTAGCGTTTACTAGCGGGAGGTACAATGAGCAGTTCTTC
CDR3: CASSLAFTSGRYNEQFF

D: NA
J: TRBJ2-1
size: NA
V: TRBV5-1
DNA: TGCGCCAGCAGCCCCTATCCAGGGAGCTCCTACAATGAGCAGTTCTTC
CDR3: CASSPYPGSSYNEQFF

D: TRBD2
J: TRBJ2-1
size: few
V: TRBV20-1
DNA: TGCAGTGCCACCTCCGTAGGACTAGCGGGAGGAGGGAATGAGCAGTTCTTC
CDR3: CSATSVGLAGGGNEQFF

D: NA
J: TRBJ1-4
size: many
V: TRBV11-1
DNA: TGTGCCAGCAGCTTAGACGGGAATGAAAAACTGTTTTTT
CDR3: CASSLDGNEKLFF

D: NA
J: TRBJ1-5
size: few
V: TRBV12-3/TRBV12-4
DNA: TGTGCCAGCAGTTCTAGGGTTCTTCAGCCCCAGCATTTT
CDR3: CASSSRVLQPQHF

D: NA
J: TRBJ2-4
size: many
V: TRBV7-9
DNA: TGTGCCAGCAGCCCCCCTGGTGCGGGGATCAAAAACATTCAGTACTTC
CDR3: CASSPPGAGIKNIQYF

D: NA
J: TRBJ1-4
size: few
V: TRBV12-3/TRBV12-4
DNA: TGTGCCAGCAGTTTGATTCGCCCGCGGTCACGACTGTTTTTT
CDR3: CASSLIRPRSRLFF

D: NA
J: TRBJ2-7
size: many
V: TRBV12-2
DNA: TGTGCAAGTCGCTTAAGTCACAGCTACGAGCAGTACTTC
CDR3: CASRLSHSYEQYF

D: NA
J: TRBJ2-7
size: many
V: TRBV6-2/TRBV6-3
DNA: TGTGCCAGCAGACGAGCGATCGGGACGGCCTCCTACGAGCAGTACTTC
CDR3: CASRRAIGTASYEQYF

D: NA
J: TRBJ2-5
size: many
V: TRBV2
DNA: TGTGCCAGCAAACCAGGCCTAGCGATAGAGACCCAGTACTTC
CDR3: CASKPGLAIETQYF

D: TRBD1
J: TRBJ1-4
size: few
V: TRBV12-3/TRBV12-4
DNA: TGTGCCAGCACCCGGGACAGGGGTGTAGGAAAACTGTTTTTT
CDR3: CASTRDRGVGKLFF

D: TRBD1
J: TRBJ1-2
size: NA
V: TRBV5-1
DNA: TGCGCCAGCAGCTTGCGTGTAGGACAGGGCGTTCTCACCTTC
CDR3: CASSLRVGQGVLTF

D: TRBD2
J: TRBJ2-3
size: few
V: TRBV20-1
DNA: TGCAGTGCTAGAGTTCGTAAGCGGGGGGTGACAGATACGCAGTATTTT
CDR3: CSARVRKRGVTDTQYF

D: TRBD2
J: TRBJ2-3
size: many
V: TRBV9
DNA: TGTGCCAGCAGCGAAAGCGGGGGGGCCGGCACAGATACGCAGTATTTT
CDR3: CASSESGGAGTDTQYF

D: NA
J: TRBJ2-5
size: NA
V: TRBV7-8
DNA: TGTGCCAGCAGTTACCGGGACATCCAAGAGACCCAGTACTTC
CDR3: CASSYRDIQETQYF

D: NA
J: TRBJ1-3
size: many
V: TRBV7-9
DNA: TGTGCCAGCAGCGTTTTGCAGGTTGTCGGAAACACCATATATTTT
CDR3: CASSVLQVVGNTIYF

D: TRBD2
J: TRBJ2-3
size: NA
V: TRBV29-1
DNA: TGCAGCGTTGAAGATTCAGCGGGAGTAGATACGCAGTATTTT
CDR3: CSVEDSAGVDTQYF

D: NA
J: TRBJ1-2
size: many
V: TRBV7-6
DNA: TGTGCCAGCAGCTTAGCAACAGGCTATGGCTACACCTTC
CDR3: CASSLATGYGYTF

D: NA
J: TRBJ2-7
size: NA
V: TRBV20-1
DNA: TGCAGTGCTAGTTACGGAGAACCCTACGAGCAGTACTTC
CDR3: CSASYGEPYEQYF

D: NA
J: TRBJ1-6
size: NA
V: TRBV20-1
DNA: TGCAGTGCTAGAGATCTGCAGGGCGTTCGCTTTCTCTTT
CDR3: CSARDLQGVRFLF

D: NA
J: TRBJ1-2
size: NA
V: TRBV6-6
DNA: TGTGCCAGCACGGCGGGGAAGATAGGAGTCTACACCTTC
CDR3: CASTAGKIGVYTF